What follows are 9 T cell receptor beta chains derived from one specimen sequenced in a study of T-cell reconstitution after alpha-beta-depleted transplantation in children. This sample's TCRbeta library carried unique molecular identifier barcodes. One entry per CDR3 protein results from TCRdb running MiXCR on the PCR reads. The sample has hundreds of thousands of distinct CDR3 sequences; 15% to 20% are singletons. Sequenced here: PBMCs, mostly from graft donor cells, sampled 360 days after TCRalphabeta/CD19-depleted stem cell transplant. These receptors were taken from a male patient between 2 and 15 years old who had a stem cell transplant for acute lymphoblastic leukemia, so the T cells may come from the graft donor.

This chain links TRBV10-3 with TRBJ2-5; D possibly corresponds to TRBD1 (6 bases). V lost 2 bases, J lost 5 bases, and 12 bases lay in between. This CDR3 has 14 residues. Looked up from germline, CDR1 is ENHRY and CDR2 is SYGVKD. The DNA of the CDR3 is TGTGCCATCAGTGAGGTGGGGGCCCGGGAGACCCAGTACTTC. This encodes CAISEVGARETQYF.

In this sample, this clonotype turned up a few times. CDR3 coding DNA: TGTGCCAGCTGTCCGGGATTGAGCACAGATACGCAGTATTTT. Amino acid sequence: CASCPGLSTDTQYF. The V call is TRBV19, the J call TRBJ2-3, with a weak D call TRBD2 (5 bases). Per the germline V gene, CDR1 is LNHDA and CDR2 is SQIVND (reference sequence). The CDR3 contains 14 residues. V gave up 9 bases and J gave up 0 bases, with 13 bases separating them.

Only a few counts were recorded for this clonotype. The chain has TRBV27 and TRBJ2-2; 9 positions agree with TRBD1. The CDR3 is 15 amino acids. CDR1 MNHEY and CDR2 SMNVEV come from the germline V gene (reference sequence). V lost 5 bases and J lost 5; bases outside the gene matches: 6. CDR3 loop: CASSTDRGFTGELFF. As DNA, the CDR3 is TGTGCCAGCAGTACTGACAGGGGGTTTACCGGGGAGCTGTTTTTT.

There are a few counts of this clonotype. The V gene is TRBV27, the J gene TRBJ2-7, with D uncertain. The CDR3 runs to 11 residues. From germline, CDR1 is MNHEY and CDR2 SMNVEV (reference sequence). Trimming removed 5 bases from V and 6 bases from J, with 8 bases in between. The CDR3 DNA reads as TGTGCCAGCAGTGAATCCGGCGAGCAGTACTTC. This encodes CASSESGEQYF.

This clonotype has more than one count but fewer than ten. The rearrangement links TRBV30 to TRBJ2-1, with TRBD2 identical over 16 bases. The J segment lost 0 bases and the V segment lost 4 bases, leaving 9 bases of the junction unmatched. Per the germline V gene, CDR1 is GTSNPN and CDR2 is SVGIG (reference sequence). The CDR3 has 19 residues. CDR3 loop: CAWKTGLAGGLSSYNEQFF. CDR3 sequence (DNA): TGTGCCTGGAAAACGGGACTAGCGGGAGGGTTGAGCTCCTACAATGAGCAGTTCTTC. The full variable domain, its missing parts supplied by reference TRBV30 and TRBJ2-1, is SQTIHQWPATLVQPVGSPLSLECTVEGTSNPNLYWYRQAAGRGLQLLFYSVGIGQISSEVPQNLSASRPQDRQFILSSKKLLLSDSGFYLCAWKTGLAGGLSSYNEQFFGPGTRLTVL.

This clonotype was seen repeatedly, ten times or more. The rearrangement uses TRBV5-1 and TRBJ2-7; D is unresolved. Germline V lookup: CDR1 SGHRS, CDR2 YFSETQ. The CDR3 has 11 residues. Trimming stripped 0 bases from V and 5 bases from J, with 3 bases between. CDR3 sequence: CASSLEDEQYF. The CDR3 nucleotides are TGCGCCAGCAGCTTGGAGGACGAGCAGTACTTC.

The count of this clonotype is one. The chain uses TRBV6-2 or TRBV6-3 and TRBJ2-7; D gene ambiguous. Looked up from germline, CDR1 is MNHEY and CDR2 is SVGEGT. V was cut by 0 bases and J by 6 bases, with 9 bases left in between. CDR3 length: 13 residues. CDR3 coding DNA: TGTGCCAGCAGTTACTCGAAGGGTTCCGAGCAGTACTTC. Amino acids: CASSYSKGSEQYF.

V is TRBV12-3 or TRBV12-4 and J is TRBJ2-3; 8 nucleotides match TRBD2. V shed 3 bases and J 0 bases; nucleotides not matched to a gene: 2. CDR3 length: 15 amino acids. This CDR3 is CASSFSGISTDTQYF. In DNA, the CDR3 is TGTGCCAGCAGTTTTAGCGGGATAAGCACAGATACGCAGTATTTT.

This clonotype was recorded a few times. V is TRBV6-2 or TRBV6-3 and J is TRBJ2-7; no definite D call. Germline-derived CDR1 and CDR2 are MNHEY and SVGEGT. V lost 7 bases and J 6 bases, leaving 22 bases between the germline ends. This CDR3 region has 15 residues. The CDR3 sequence: CASTFSSDGPLEQYF. Written as DNA, the CDR3 is TGTGCCAGCACTTTTTCTTCGGACGGACCTCTCGAGCAGTACTTC.